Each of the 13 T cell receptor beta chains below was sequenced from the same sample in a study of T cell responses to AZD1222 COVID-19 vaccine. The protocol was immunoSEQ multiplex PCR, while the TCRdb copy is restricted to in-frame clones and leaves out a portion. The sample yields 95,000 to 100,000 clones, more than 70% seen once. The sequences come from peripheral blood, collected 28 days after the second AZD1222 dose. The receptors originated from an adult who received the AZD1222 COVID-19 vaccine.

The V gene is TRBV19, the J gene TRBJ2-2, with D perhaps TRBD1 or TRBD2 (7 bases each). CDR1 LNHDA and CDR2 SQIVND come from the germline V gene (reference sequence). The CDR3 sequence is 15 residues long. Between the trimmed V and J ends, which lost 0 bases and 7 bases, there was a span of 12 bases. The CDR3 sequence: CASSIEAGGVGELFF. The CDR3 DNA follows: TGTGCCAGTAGTATAGAGGCAGGGGGGGTCGGGGAGCTGTTTTTT.

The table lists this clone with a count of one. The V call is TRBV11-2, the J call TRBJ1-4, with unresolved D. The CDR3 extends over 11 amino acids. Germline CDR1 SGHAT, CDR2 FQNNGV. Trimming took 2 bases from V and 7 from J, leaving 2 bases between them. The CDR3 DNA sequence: TGTGCCAGCAGCTTAAGTGAAAAACTGTTTTTT. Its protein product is CASSLSEKLFF. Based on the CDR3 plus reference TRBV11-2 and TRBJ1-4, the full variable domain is EAGVAQSPRYKIIEKRQSVAFWCNPISGHATLYWYQQILGQGPKLLIQFQNNGVVDDSQLPKDRFSAERLKGVDSTLKIQPAKLEDSAVYLCASSLSEKLFFGSGTQLSVL.

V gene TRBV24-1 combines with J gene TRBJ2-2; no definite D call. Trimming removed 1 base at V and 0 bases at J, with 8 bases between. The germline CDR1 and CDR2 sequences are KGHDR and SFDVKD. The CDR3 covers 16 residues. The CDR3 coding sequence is TGTGCCACCAGTGATTTTCGGGTAACGAACACCGGGGAGCTGTTTTTT. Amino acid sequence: CATSDFRVTNTGELFF.

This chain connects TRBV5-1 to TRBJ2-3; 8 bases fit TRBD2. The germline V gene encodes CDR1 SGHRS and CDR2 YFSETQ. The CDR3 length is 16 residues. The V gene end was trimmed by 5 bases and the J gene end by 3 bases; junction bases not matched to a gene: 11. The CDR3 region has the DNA TGCGCCAGCAGTTCTCAGGGGACTAGAGTAACAGATACGCAGTATTTT. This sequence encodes CASSSQGTRVTDTQYF.

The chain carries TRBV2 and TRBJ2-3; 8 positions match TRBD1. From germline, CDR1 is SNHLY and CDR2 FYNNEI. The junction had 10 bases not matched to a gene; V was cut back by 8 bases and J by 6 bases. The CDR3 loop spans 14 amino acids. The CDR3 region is CASQWQGAGDTQYF. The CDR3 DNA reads TGTGCCAGCCAGTGGCAGGGGGCAGGGGATACGCAGTATTTT.

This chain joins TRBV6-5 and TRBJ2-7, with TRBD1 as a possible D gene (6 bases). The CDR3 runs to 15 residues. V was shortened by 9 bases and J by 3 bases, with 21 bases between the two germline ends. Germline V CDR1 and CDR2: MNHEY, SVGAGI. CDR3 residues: CASLDPGAIIYEQYF. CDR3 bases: TGTGCCAGTCTTGACCCAGGGGCAATAATCTACGAGCAGTACTTC.

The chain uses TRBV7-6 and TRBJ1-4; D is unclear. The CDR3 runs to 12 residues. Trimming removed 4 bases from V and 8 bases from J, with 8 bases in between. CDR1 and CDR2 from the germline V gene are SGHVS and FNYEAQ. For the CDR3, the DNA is TGTGCCAGCAGCTCCCCCCGGGAAAAACTGTTTTTT. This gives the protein CASSSPREKLFF.

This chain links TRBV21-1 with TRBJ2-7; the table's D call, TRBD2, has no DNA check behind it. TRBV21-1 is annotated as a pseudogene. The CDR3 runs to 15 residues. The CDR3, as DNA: TGTGCCAGCAGCCTACGGACTAGGACTACCTACGAGCAGTACTTC. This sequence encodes CASSLRTRTTYEQYF.

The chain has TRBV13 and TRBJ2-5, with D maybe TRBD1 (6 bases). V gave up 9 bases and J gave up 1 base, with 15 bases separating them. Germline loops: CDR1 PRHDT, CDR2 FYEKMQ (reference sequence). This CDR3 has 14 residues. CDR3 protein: CARDPDSFQETQYF. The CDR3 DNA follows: TGTGCCAGAGACCCGGACAGCTTCCAAGAGACCCAGTACTTC. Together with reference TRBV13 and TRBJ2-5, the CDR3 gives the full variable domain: AAGVIQSPRHLIKEKRETATLKCYPIPRHDTVYWYQQGPGQDPQFLISFYEKMQSDKGSIPDRFSAQQFSDYHSELNMSSLELGDSALYFCARDPDSFQETQYFGPGTRLLVL.

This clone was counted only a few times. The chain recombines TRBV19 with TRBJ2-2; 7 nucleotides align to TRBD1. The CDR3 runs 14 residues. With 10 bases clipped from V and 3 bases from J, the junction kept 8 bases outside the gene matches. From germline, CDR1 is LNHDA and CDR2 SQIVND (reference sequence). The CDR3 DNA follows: TGTGCCACCCAGGGGGTTAGCGACACCGGGGAGCTGTTTTTT. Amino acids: CATQGVSDTGELFF.

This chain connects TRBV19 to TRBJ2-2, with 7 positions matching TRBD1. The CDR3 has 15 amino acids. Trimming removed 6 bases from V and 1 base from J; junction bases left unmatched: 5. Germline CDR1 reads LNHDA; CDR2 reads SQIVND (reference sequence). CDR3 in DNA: TGTGCCAGTAGCCACAGGGGCCAGAACACCGGGGAGCTGTTTTTT. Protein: CASSHRGQNTGELFF.

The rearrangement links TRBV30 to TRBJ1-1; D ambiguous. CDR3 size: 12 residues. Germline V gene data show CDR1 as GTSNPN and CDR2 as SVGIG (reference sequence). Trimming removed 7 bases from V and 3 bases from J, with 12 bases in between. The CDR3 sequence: CAYYLGYTEAFF. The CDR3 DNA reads TGTGCCTATTACCTGGGGTACACTGAAGCTTTCTTT.

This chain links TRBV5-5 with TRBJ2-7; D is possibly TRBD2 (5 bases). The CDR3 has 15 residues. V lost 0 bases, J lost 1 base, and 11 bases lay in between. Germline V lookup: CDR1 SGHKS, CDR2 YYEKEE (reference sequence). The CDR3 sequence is CASSLESGRSYEQYF. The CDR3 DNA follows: TGTGCCAGCAGCTTGGAGTCGGGAAGATCCTACGAGCAGTACTTC.